This T cell receptor beta chain was found in a study of CD8+CD57+ T cells in acquired aplastic anemia (dated by TCRdb to the late 2010s). For the study in its entirety: DNA extracted from sorted CD4+ and CD8+ cells had a mean of approximately 3.3 ug, with a range of roughly 0.17 to 30 ug. An average of approximately 9.8 million reads for CD4+ cells and 11.0 million reads for CD8+ cells was obtained from healthy donor samples. Broader findings and caveats from the paper: CD8+ Simpson's diversity did not differ significantly between patients and healthy controls (P=0.060). Around 28 CD8+ CDR3 sequences were found to be shared between patients and controls, but these sequences appeared to be highly expressed in patients and within the immunodominant clones of the patients.

The study deep-sequenced TCR repertoires of sorted CD4+ and CD8+ blood T cells from severe aplastic anemia patients and healthy subjects. Ficoll-Paque density gradient centrifugation was used to isolate peripheral blood mononuclear cells. Before DNA was extracted, CD4+ and CD8+ T cells were sorted using either FACS or magnetic beads. The CDR3 is 12 amino acids in total, end residues counted. The germline V gene gives CDR1 as SGHTA and CDR2 as FQGNSA. TCR beta VDJ combination and CDR3 sequence profiling used genomic DNA as the template. TCR repertoire sequencing was run on an Illumina HiSeq 2000. In the authors' own workflow: Repertoire assessment relied on Simpson's diversity index, CDR3 size and DJ length profiles, and TRBV/TRBJ rearrangement plots. The immunodominant clone was defined as the most abundant DNA sequence in deep sequencing data. CDR3 amino acid sequences were checked for sharing across subjects and were also compared against the VDJdb database and published repertoires. Using fastp trimming at Q25 and MiXCR clonotype assembly, TCRdb reanalyzed the public sequencing data and kept in-frame beta chains. A single entry per CDR3 protein holds the most common genes and DNA from its merged rows. The V and J calls and clone size come from TCRdb's table, not from the authors' own analysis. This sample lists some 410,000 distinct CDR3 sequences; 55% to 75% were detected once. The biggest ten clones account for 3.5% to 4.5% of the sample.

Of note for this clonotype: Its recognized antigen is unknown. The CDR3 end shows no conserved phenylalanine or tryptophan, and so a read error is likely. The limits of the CDR3 on the DNA are not certain, so only TCRdb's listed CDR3 is given.

This clonotype was obtained from a human donor in good health, serving as a control. Sequencing was performed on sorted CD4+, CD8+, or CD8+CD57+ T cells (not recorded which) from PBMCs. The rearrangement combines TRBV7-2 with TRBJ1-2. The CDR3 loop reads CASTQLTTGCTV.